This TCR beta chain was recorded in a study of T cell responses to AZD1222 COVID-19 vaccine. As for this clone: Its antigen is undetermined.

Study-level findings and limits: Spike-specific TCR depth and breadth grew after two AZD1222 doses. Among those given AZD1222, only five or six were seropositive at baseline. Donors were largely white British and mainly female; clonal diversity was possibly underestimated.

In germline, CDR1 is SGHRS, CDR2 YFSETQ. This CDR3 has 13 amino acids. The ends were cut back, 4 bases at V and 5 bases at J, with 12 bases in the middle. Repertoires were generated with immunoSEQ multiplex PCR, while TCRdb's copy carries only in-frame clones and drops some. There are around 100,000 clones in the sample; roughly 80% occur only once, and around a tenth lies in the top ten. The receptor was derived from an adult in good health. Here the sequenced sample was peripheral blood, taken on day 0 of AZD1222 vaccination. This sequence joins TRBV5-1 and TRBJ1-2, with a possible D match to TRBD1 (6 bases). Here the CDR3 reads CASSMEDRYGYTF. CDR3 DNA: TGCGCCAGCAGCATGGAGGACAGATATGGCTACACCTTC.